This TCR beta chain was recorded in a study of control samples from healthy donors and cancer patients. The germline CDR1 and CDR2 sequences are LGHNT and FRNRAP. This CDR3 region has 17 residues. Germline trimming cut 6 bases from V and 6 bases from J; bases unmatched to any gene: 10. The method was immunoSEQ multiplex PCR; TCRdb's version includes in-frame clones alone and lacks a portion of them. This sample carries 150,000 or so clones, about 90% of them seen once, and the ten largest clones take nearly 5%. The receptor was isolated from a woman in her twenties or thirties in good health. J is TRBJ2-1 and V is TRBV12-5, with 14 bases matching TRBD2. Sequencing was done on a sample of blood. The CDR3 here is CASGSSLGLAGANEQFF. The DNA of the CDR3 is TGTGCTAGTGGCTCCTCTCTGGGACTAGCGGGAGCCAATGAGCAGTTCTTC.